Sequencing of this TCR beta chain was carried out in a study of post-analysis software for immune sequencing data. Study-wide context: The courses of disease that were included comprised relapsing-remitting, secondary progressive and progressive-relapsing multiple sclerosis. Overall study findings and caveats: By F measure, samples from a shared preparation batch strongly co-clustered. The five TRBV segments detected at higher frequency in patients than in controls included TRBV5-6, TRBV5-1 and TRBV20-1. Normalized Chao1 diversity was significantly lower in multiple sclerosis patients than in controls.

Unique molecular identifiers featured in each of the TCR beta cDNA libraries. Input of roughly 0.85 to 11 million T cells yielded around 500,000 cDNA molecules. MiXCR, run by TCRdb on the PCR reads, gives a single entry per CDR3 protein. Here the sample spans around 400,000 distinct CDR3 sequences, roughly 36% being singletons. Germline assignment: CDR1 DFQATT and CDR2 SNEGSKA (reference sequence). V was shortened by 3 bases and J by 7 bases, with 15 bases between the two germline ends. The CDR3 consists of 13 residues. This clonotype was recorded many times. Its specificity is not known. The chain is built from TRBV20-1 and TRBJ1-2; D possibly corresponds to TRBD1 (5 bases). The clonotype originates from a girl aged 10-17 years with multiple sclerosis. Sequencing was done on a sample of blood. CDR3 DNA: TGCAGTGCTAGGTCGGGACTCCAGGTTGGCTACACCTTC. It specifies CSARSGLQVGYTF.